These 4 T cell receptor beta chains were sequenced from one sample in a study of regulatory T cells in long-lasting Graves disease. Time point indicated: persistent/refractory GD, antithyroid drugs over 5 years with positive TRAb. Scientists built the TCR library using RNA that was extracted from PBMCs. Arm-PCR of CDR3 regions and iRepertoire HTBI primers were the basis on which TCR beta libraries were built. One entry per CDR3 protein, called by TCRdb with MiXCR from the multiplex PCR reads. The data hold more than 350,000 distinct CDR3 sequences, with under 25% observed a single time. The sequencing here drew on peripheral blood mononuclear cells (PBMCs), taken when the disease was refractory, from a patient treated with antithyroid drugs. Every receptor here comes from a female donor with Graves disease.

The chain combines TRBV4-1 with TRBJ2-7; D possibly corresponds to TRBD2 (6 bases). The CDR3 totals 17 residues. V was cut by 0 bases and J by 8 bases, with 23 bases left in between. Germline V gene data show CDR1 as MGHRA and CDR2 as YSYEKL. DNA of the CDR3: TGCGCCAGCAGCCAAGAATACGCGGGGAAGGGGTTCTTAAAGCAGTACTTC. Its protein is CASSQEYAGKGFLKQYF.

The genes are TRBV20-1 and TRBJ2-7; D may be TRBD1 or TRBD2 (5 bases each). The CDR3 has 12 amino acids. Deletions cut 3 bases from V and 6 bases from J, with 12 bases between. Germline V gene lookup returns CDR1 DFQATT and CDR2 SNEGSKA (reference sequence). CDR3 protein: CSASVRETEQYF. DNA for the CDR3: TGCAGTGCTAGCGTCAGGGAGACCGAGCAGTACTTC.

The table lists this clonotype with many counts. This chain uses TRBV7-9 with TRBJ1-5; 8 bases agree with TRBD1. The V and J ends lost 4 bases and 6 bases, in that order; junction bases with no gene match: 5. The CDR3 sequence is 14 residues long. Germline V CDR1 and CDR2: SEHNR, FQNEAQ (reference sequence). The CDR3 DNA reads TGTGCCAGCAGCTCAGGGGGCGCCGGTCAGCCCCAGCATTTT. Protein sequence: CASSSGGAGQPQHF.

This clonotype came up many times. CDR3 region: CASSLPGNHYGYTF. The CDR3 nucleotides read TGTGCCAGCAGTTTGCCAGGGAATCACTATGGCTACACCTTC. This chain uses TRBV12-3 or TRBV12-4 with TRBJ1-2, with D tentatively TRBD1 (5 bases). V was clipped by 3 bases and J by 3 bases, with 11 bases between them. The CDR3 contains 14 residues.